The 9 T cell receptor beta chains reported below all come from one sample, sequenced in a study of T cells in Graves' hyperthyroidism and ophthalmopathy. Amplification yielded TCR beta CDR3 regions, with RNA transcripts as the source. The primer set for the first-round RT-PCR of the TCR CDR3 was HTBI. TCRdb analysed the multiplex PCR reads with MiXCR anew, one entry per CDR3 protein. The table lists a few hundred thousand distinct CDR3 sequences, roughly 14% of them singletons. The sequencing input was blood. Receptors were obtained from a woman aged 25 to 39 with Graves' hyperthyroidism.

This clonotype was counted ten times or more. The chain couples TRBV2 to TRBJ2-7, with D possibly being TRBD2 (5 bases). The CDR3 totals 14 residues. Trimming took off 4 bases at V and 0 bases at J, with 10 bases between the two ends. Germline lookup yields CDR1 SNHLY and CDR2 FYNNEI. As DNA, the CDR3 is TGTGCCAGCAGTGGGGAACTAGACTCCTACGAGCAGTACTTC. Translated: CASSGELDSYEQYF.

The chain combines TRBV6-1 with TRBJ2-5; TRBD2 aligns across 11 bases. The CDR3 covers 15 residues. The germline CDR1 and CDR2 sequences are MNHNS and SASEGT. V lost 8 bases, J lost 4 bases, and 9 bases stayed unmatched. The CDR3 DNA reads TGTGCCAGCGGCGGAGGACTAGCGGGTGCAGAGACCCAGTACTTC. Translating gives CASGGGLAGAETQYF.

The chain carries TRBV20-1 and TRBJ2-7, with D unclear. This CDR3 has 13 residues. The V end lost 3 bases, the J end lost 0 bases, and 9 bases lay between the germline ends. CDR1 DFQATT and CDR2 SNEGSKA come from the germline V gene (reference sequence). The CDR3 nucleotides are TGCAGTGCTAGCTCCGCGTTCTCCTACGAGCAGTACTTC. As protein: CSASSAFSYEQYF.

This sequence joins TRBV7-3 and TRBJ2-1; 9 nucleotides line up with TRBD2. With V trimmed by 5 bases and J by 10 bases, 6 bases remained unmatched. Germline CDR1 SGHTA, CDR2 FQGTGA. CDR3 length: 13 residues. The CDR3, as DNA: TGTGCCAGCAGCACGGGACTAGCCGGCGAGCAGTTCTTC. Protein sequence: CASSTGLAGEQFF.

Ten or more counts support this clonotype. This chain uses TRBV28 with TRBJ2-3; TRBD2 aligns across 7 bases. CDR1 and CDR2 from the germline V gene are MDHEN and SYDVKM. CDR3 length equals 15 residues. The J segment lost 1 base and the V segment lost 7 bases, leaving 8 bases of the junction unmatched. The CDR3 coding sequence is TGTGCCAGCAAAGAGAGGGGAGGGCGCACAGATACGCAGTATTTT. Translation gives CASKERGGRTDTQYF.

This clonotype showed up many times. The chain combines TRBV7-3 with TRBJ1-2, with 9 bases that match TRBD1. CDR3 size: 14 residues. Germline loops: CDR1 SGHTA, CDR2 FQGTGA. V lost 4 bases, J lost 5 bases, and 5 bases stayed unmatched. The CDR3 sequence is CASSSGQGVYGYTF. For the CDR3, the DNA is TGTGCCAGCAGCTCGGGACAGGGTGTATATGGCTACACCTTC.

This clonotype has a handful of counts. The rearrangement joins TRBV29-1 to TRBJ1-2; the match to TRBD1 covers 10 bases. The CDR3 is 12 amino acids. Germline V lookup: CDR1 SQVTM, CDR2 ANQGSEA. V lost 8 bases to trimming and J lost 8 bases; unmatched junction nucleotides: 8. The CDR3, as DNA: TGCAGCACTAGGACAGGGGGAGGAGGCTACACCTTC. Its translation is CSTRTGGGGYTF.

In this sample, this clonotype turned up a few times. This chain joins TRBV11-3 and TRBJ2-4; D possibly corresponds to TRBD2 (6 bases). The CDR3 covers 13 residues. The germline V gene has CDR1 SGHNT and CDR2 YENEEA. Between the trimmed V and J ends, which lost 4 bases and 6 bases, there was a span of 10 bases. As DNA, the CDR3 is TGTGCCAGCAGCTCGGGAGATGGAAACATTCAGTACTTC. It translates to CASSSGDGNIQYF.

This clonotype came up many times. The chain uses TRBV6-5 and TRBJ2-7; unclear D gene. V gave up 1 base and J gave up 2 bases, with 12 bases separating them. CDR3 length: 15 residues. Germline V gives CDR1 MNHEY, CDR2 SVGAGI. The CDR3: CASSYLGGWAYEQYF. The CDR3 nucleotides read TGTGCCAGCAGTTACTTGGGCGGCTGGGCCTACGAGCAGTACTTC.